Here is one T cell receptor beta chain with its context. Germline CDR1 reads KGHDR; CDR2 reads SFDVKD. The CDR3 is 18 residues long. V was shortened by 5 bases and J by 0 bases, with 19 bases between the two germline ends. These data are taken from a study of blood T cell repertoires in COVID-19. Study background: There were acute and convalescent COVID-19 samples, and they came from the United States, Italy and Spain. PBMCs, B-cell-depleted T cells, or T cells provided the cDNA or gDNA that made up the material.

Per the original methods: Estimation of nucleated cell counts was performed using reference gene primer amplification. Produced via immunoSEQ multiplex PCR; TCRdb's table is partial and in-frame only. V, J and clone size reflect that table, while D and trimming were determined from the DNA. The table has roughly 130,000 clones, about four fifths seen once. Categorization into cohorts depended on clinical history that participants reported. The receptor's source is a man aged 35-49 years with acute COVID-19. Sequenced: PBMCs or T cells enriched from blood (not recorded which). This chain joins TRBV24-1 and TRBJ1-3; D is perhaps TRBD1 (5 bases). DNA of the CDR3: TGTGCCACCAGTGTCGTTTGGGCTCGGGGGATCTCTGGAAACACCATATATTTT. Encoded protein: CATSVVWARGISGNTIYF.